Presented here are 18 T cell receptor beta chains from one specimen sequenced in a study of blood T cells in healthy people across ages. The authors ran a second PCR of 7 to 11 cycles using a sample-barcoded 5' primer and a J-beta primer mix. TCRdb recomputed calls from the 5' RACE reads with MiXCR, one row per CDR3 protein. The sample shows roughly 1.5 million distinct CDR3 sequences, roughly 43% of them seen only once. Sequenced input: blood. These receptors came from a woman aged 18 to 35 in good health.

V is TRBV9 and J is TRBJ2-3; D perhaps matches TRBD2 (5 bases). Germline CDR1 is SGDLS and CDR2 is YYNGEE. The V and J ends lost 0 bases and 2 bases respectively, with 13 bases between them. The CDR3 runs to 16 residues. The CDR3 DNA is TGTGCCAGCAGCGTAGAATGGGGAGACCCCACAGATACGCAGTATTTT. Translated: CASSVEWGDPTDTQYF.

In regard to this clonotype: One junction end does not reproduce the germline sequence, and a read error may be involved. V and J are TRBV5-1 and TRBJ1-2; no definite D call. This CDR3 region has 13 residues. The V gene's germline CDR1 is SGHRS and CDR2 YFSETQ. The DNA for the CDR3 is TGCGCCAGCAGCTTGGCCGGGAACTATGGCCACACCTTC. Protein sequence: CASSLAGNYGHTF.

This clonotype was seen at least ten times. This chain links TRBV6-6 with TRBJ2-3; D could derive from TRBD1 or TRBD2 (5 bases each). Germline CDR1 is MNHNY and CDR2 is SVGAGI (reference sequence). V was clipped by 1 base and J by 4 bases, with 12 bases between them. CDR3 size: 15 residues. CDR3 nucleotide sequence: TGTGCCAGCAGTTACTTAGGACGAGGGGCAGATACGCAGTATTTT. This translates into CASSYLGRGADTQYF.

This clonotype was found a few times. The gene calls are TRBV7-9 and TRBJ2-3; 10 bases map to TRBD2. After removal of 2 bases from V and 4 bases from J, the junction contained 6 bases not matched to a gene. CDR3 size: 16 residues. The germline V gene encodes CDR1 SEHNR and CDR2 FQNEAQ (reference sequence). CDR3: CASSLRLAGASDTQYF. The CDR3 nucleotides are TGTGCCAGCAGCTTAAGGCTAGCGGGAGCATCAGATACGCAGTATTTT.

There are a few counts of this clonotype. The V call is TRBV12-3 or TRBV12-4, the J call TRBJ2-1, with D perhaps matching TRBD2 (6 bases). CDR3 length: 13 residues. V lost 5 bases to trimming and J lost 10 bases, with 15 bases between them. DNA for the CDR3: TGTGCCAGCAGTGGGGGGATACTAGCAGAGCAGTTCTTC. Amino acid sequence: CASSGGILAEQFF.

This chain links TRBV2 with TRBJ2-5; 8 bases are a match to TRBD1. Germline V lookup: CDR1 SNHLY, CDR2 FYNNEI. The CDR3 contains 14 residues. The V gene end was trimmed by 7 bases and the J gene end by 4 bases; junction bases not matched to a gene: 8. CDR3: CASKGQGALETQYF. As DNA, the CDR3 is TGTGCCAGCAAGGGTCAGGGGGCTCTAGAGACCCAGTACTTC.

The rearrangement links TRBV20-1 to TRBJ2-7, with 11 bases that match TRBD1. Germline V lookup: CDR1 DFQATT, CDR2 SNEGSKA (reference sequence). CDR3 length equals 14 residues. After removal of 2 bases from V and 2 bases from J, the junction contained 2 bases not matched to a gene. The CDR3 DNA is TGCAGTGCTAGACGGACAGGGGGCACCTACGAGCAGTACTTC. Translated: CSARRTGGTYEQYF.

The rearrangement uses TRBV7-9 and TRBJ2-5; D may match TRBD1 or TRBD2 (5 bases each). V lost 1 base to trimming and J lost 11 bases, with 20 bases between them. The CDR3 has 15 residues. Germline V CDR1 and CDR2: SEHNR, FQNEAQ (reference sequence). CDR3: CASSLGGFQSDEQYF. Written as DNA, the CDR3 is TGTGCCAGCAGCTTAGGGGGGTTCCAGAGTGATGAGCAGTACTTC.

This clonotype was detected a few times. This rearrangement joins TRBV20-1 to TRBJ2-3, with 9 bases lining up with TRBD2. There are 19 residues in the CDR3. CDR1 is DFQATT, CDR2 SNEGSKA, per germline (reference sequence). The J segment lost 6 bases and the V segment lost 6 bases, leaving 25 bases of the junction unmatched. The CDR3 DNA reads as TGCAGTGCCATTCTCGGGGCTAGCGGGGCCTTCATGGTTTTGGATACGCAGTATTTT. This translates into CSAILGASGAFMVLDTQYF.

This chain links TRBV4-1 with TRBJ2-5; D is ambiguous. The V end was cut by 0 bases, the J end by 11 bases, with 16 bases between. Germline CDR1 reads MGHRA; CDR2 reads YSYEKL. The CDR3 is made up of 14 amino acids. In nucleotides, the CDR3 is TGCGCCAGCAGCCAAGATCAGTGGTTGATGGGGCAGTACTTC. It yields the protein CASSQDQWLMGQYF.

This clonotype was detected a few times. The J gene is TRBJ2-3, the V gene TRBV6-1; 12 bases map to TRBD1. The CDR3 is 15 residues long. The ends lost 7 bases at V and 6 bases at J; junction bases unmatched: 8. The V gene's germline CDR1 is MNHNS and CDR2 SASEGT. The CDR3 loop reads CASKIGTGGSDTQYF. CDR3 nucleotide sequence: TGTGCCAGCAAGATAGGGACAGGGGGCTCTGATACGCAGTATTTT.

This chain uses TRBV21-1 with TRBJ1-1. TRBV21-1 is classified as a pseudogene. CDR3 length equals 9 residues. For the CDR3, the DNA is TGTGCCAGAGGCGCTGAAGCTTTCTTT. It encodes CARGAEAFF.

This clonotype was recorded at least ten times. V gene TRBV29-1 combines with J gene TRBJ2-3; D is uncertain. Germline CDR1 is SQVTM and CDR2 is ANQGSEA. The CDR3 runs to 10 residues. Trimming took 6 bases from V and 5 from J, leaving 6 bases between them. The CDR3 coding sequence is TGCAGCGTACATCGAGATACGCAGTATTTT. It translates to CSVHRDTQYF.

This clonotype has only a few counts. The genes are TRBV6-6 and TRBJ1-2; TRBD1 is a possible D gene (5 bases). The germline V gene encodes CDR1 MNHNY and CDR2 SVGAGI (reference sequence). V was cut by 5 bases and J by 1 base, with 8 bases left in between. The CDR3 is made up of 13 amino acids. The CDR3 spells CASSQQDNYGYTF. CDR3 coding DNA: TGTGCCAGCAGTCAACAGGATAACTATGGCTACACCTTC.

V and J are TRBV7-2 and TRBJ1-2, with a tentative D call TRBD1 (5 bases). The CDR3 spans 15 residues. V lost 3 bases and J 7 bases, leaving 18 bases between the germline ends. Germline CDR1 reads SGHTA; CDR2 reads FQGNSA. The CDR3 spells CASSLTGTPEPGYTF. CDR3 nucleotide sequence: TGTGCCAGCAGCTTGACCGGGACCCCTGAGCCTGGCTACACCTTC.

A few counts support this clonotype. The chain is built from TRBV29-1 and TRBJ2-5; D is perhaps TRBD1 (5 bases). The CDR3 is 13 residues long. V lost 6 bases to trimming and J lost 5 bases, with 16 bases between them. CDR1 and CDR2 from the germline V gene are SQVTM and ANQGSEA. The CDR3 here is CSVDSGRSETQYF. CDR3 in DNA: TGCAGCGTGGATTCAGGGCGGTCGGAGACCCAGTACTTC.

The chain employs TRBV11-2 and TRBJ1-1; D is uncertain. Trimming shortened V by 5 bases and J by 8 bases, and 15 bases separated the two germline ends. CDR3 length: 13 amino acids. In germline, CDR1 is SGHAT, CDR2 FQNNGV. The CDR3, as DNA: TGTGCCAGCAGCCCGTGGCGGGGATTGGAAGCTTTCTTT. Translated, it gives CASSPWRGLEAFF.

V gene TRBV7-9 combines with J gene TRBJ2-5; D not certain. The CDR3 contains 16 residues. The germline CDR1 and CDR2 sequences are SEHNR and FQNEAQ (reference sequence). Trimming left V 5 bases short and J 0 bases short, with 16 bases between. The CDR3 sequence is CASSPSSTKDQETQYF. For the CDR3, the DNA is TGTGCCAGCAGCCCATCGAGTACAAAGGACCAAGAGACCCAGTACTTC.